These 6 T cell receptor beta chains share one sample of origin, sequenced in a study of cytomegalovirus exposure and HLA in healthy donors. Both 60 Vbeta primers and 13 Jbeta primers went into the PCR. Generated by immunoSEQ multiplex PCR, the TCRdb table keeps only in-frame clones and is missing some. In total, the table holds approximately 110,000 clones. The sequencing input was PBMCs. The receptor source for this set is a man in his late teens or twenties in good health and CMV-seronegative.

The chain has TRBV6-1 and TRBJ2-7, with no clear D. This CDR3 comprises 15 residues. The germline V and J ends were trimmed by 0 bases and 0 bases, with 9 bases remaining between them. Germline lookup yields CDR1 MNHNS and CDR2 SASEGT. For the CDR3, the DNA is TGTGCCAGCAGTGAAGCGCCCTTTAGCTCCTACGAGCAGTACTTC. This encodes CASSEAPFSSYEQYF.

V gene TRBV30 combines with J gene TRBJ2-5, with D perhaps matching TRBD2 (5 bases). In germline, CDR1 is GTSNPN, CDR2 SVGIG (reference sequence). V lost 0 bases and J 8 bases, leaving 10 bases between the germline ends. The CDR3 runs 12 residues. In nucleotides, the CDR3 is TGTGCCTGGAGTGTACCAGAGGGCACCCAGTACTTC. This gives the protein CAWSVPEGTQYF.

This chain uses TRBV6-6 with TRBJ1-1; 7 bases fit TRBD1. Germline V gene lookup returns CDR1 MNHNY and CDR2 SVGAGI (reference sequence). This CDR3 contains 13 residues. With V trimmed by 7 bases and J by 4 bases, 6 bases remained unmatched. The CDR3 sequence is CASNPRGFTEAFF. CDR3 DNA sequence: TGTGCCAGCAACCCCAGGGGGTTCACTGAAGCTTTCTTT.

The J gene is TRBJ2-1, the V gene TRBV19; TRBD2 might be the D (6 bases). Germline lookup yields CDR1 LNHDA and CDR2 SQIVND (reference sequence). The CDR3 has 16 amino acids. V gave up 3 bases and J gave up 6 bases, with 18 bases separating them. CDR3 sequence reads: CASSIHSSGRLNEQFF. CDR3 DNA sequence: TGTGCCAGTAGTATTCATTCCAGCGGGCGACTCAATGAGCAGTTCTTC. The variable domain in full, with the rest retrieved from reference TRBV19 and TRBJ2-1, is DGGITQSPKYLFRKEGQNVTLSCEQNLNHDAMYWYRQDPGQGLRLIYYSQIVNDFQKGDIAEGYSVSREKKESFPLTVTSAQKNPTAFYLCASSIHSSGRLNEQFFGPGTRLTVL.

This chain links TRBV30 with TRBJ1-1; perhaps TRBD1 as D (6 bases). Germline-derived CDR1 and CDR2 are GTSNPN and SVGIG (reference sequence). This CDR3 region has 13 residues. The ends were cut back, 5 bases at V and 4 bases at J, with 14 bases in the middle. The CDR3 protein is CAWAQGRGTEAFF. CDR3 nucleotides: TGTGCCTGGGCACAGGGAAGGGGCACTGAAGCTTTCTTT.

The chain recombines TRBV5-1 with TRBJ1-6, with D maybe TRBD1 (6 bases). Deletions cut 5 bases from V and 5 bases from J, with 8 bases between. The CDR3 totals 13 residues. CDR1 is SGHRS, CDR2 YFSETQ, per germline. The CDR3 nucleotides are TGCGCCAGCAGATCAGGGGATAATTCACCCCTCCACTTT. This sequence encodes CASRSGDNSPLHF. Looking up the rest from reference TRBV5-1 and TRBJ1-6 gives the full variable domain: KAGVTQTPRYLIKTRGQQVTLSCSPISGHRSVSWYQQTPGQGLQFLFEYFSETQRNKGNFPGRFSGRQFSNSRSEMNVSTLELGDSALYLCASRSGDNSPLHFGNGTRLTVT.